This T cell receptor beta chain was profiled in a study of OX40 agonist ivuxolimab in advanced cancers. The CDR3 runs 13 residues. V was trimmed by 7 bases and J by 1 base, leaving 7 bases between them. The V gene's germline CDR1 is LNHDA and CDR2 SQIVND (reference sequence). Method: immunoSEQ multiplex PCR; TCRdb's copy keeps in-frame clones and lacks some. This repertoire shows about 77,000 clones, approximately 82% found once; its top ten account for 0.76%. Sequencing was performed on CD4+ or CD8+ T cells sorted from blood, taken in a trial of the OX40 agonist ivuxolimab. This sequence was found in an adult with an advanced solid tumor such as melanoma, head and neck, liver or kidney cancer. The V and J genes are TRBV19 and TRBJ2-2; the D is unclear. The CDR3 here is CASINGNTGELFF. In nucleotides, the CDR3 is TGTGCCAGTATCAACGGGAACACCGGGGAGCTGTTTTTT. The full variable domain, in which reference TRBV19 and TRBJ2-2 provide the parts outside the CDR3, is DGGITQSPKYLFRKEGQNVTLSCEQNLNHDAMYWYRQDPGQGLRLIYYSQIVNDFQKGDIAEGYSVSREKKESFPLTVTSAQKNPTAFYLCASINGNTGELFFGEGSRLTVL.